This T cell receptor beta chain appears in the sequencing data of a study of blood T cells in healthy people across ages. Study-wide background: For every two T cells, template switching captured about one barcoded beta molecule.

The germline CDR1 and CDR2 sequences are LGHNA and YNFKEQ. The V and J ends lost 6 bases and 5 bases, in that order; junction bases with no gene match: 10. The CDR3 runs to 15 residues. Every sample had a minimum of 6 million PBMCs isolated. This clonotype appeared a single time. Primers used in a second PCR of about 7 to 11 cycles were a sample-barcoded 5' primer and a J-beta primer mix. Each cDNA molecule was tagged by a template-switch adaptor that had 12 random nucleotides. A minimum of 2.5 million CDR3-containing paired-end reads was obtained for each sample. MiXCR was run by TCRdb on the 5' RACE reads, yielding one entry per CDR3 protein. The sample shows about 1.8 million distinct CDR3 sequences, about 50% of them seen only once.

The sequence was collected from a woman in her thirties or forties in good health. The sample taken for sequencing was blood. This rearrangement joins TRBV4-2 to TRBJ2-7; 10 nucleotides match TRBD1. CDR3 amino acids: CASSPLGTGEDEQYF. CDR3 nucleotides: TGTGCCAGCAGTCCTCTGGGGACAGGGGAAGACGAGCAGTACTTC.